These 32 T cell receptor beta chains came from one sample sequenced in a study of T-cell reconstitution after alpha-beta-depleted transplantation in children. As it was prepared, the TCRbeta library received unique molecular identifiers. Each CDR3 protein gets one entry after TCRdb re-called the PCR reads with MiXCR. The sample includes around 340,000 distinct CDR3 sequences, 13% of them seen just once. The sequenced sample was PBMCs, obtained from the stem cell graft. These receptors were taken from a human donor who donated a stem cell graft to a child with Fanconi anemia.

The V gene is TRBV7-2, the J gene TRBJ2-7; possible D gene TRBD2, 5 bases. Between the trimmed V and J ends, which lost 8 bases and 7 bases, there was a span of 15 bases. Germline lookup yields CDR1 SGHTA and CDR2 FQGNSA. CDR3 length: 12 amino acids. The CDR3 is CASCGSGGEQYF. CDR3 DNA sequence: TGTGCCAGCTGTGGAAGCGGCGGGGAGCAGTACTTC.

This clonotype was detected many times. V usage is TRBV29-1 and J usage is TRBJ1-5; no firm D call. Germline V gene lookup returns CDR1 SQVTM and CDR2 ANQGSEA. This CDR3 has 14 amino acids. Trimming shortened V by 4 bases and J by 3 bases, and 13 bases separated the two germline ends. The CDR3 DNA sequence: TGCAGCGTTGGGGCGGGAACGGACAATCAGCCCCAGCATTTT. This sequence encodes CSVGAGTDNQPQHF.

This rearrangement joins TRBV12-3 or TRBV12-4 to TRBJ2-5; D may be TRBD1 or TRBD2 (5 bases each). Trimming took 2 bases from V and 4 from J, leaving 14 bases between them. There are 15 residues in the CDR3. The CDR3 protein is CASSLHGTPGETQYF. The DNA of the CDR3 is TGTGCCAGCAGTTTACATGGGACCCCGGGAGAGACCCAGTACTTC.

The chain carries TRBV20-1 and TRBJ2-3; perhaps TRBD2 as D (5 bases). V was shortened by 6 bases and J by 5 bases, with 18 bases between the two germline ends. Looked up from germline, CDR1 is DFQATT and CDR2 is SNEGSKA (reference sequence). This CDR3 is built from 14 residues. For the CDR3, the DNA is TGCAGTGCCCTCCAACTAGAACTCAGAGATACGCAGTATTTT. Translation gives CSALQLELRDTQYF.

This clonotype came up a few times. The V and J genes are TRBV15 and TRBJ1-5; D not certain. This CDR3 has 14 residues. CDR1 is LNHNV, CDR2 YYDKDF, per germline (reference sequence). Trimming stripped 3 bases from V and 3 bases from J, with 9 bases between. The CDR3 region has the DNA TGTGCCACCAGCAGGGACCGACTCAATCAGCCCCAGCATTTT. It translates to CATSRDRLNQPQHF.

The chain employs TRBV7-8 and TRBJ2-2; tentative D call: TRBD2 (6 bases). From germline, CDR1 is SGHVS and CDR2 FQNEAQ. The CDR3 runs 15 residues. Trimming shortened V by 1 base and J by 5 bases, and 11 bases separated the two germline ends. CDR3 sequence reads: CASSLVQLATGELFF. CDR3 sequence (DNA): TGTGCCAGCAGCTTAGTACAGCTAGCGACCGGGGAGCTGTTTTTT.

This clonotype was recorded many times. This sequence joins TRBV12-3 or TRBV12-4 and TRBJ1-2, with no clear D. The CDR3 consists of 13 residues. V lost 3 bases and J 8 bases, leaving 13 bases between the germline ends. The CDR3 DNA reads as TGTGCCAGCAGTTTGAATGACCTGGGCGGCTACACCTTC. Amino acids: CASSLNDLGGYTF.

In its sample, this clonotype was seen many times. The V and J genes are TRBV14 and TRBJ2-1; D ambiguous. CDR1 SGHDN and CDR2 FVKESK come from the germline V gene. The length of the CDR3 is 14 residues. The ends were cut back, 5 bases at V and 4 bases at J, with 12 bases in the middle. CDR3 residues: CASSSSGPYNEQFF. CDR3 bases: TGTGCCAGCAGCTCTTCGGGTCCGTACAATGAGCAGTTCTTC.

This clonotype was detected many times. The V call is TRBV12-3 or TRBV12-4, the J call TRBJ2-2; D is unclear. The CDR3 loop spans 13 amino acids. V lost 3 bases, J lost 4 bases, and 6 bases lay in between. CDR3 in DNA: TGTGCCAGCAGTTTTTTGGTCACCGGGGAGCTGTTTTTT. Protein: CASSFLVTGELFF.

This clonotype was detected only a few times. The chain is built from TRBV7-8 and TRBJ2-2; D perhaps matches TRBD2 (5 bases). Trimming took 4 bases from V and 4 from J, leaving 10 bases between them. In germline, CDR1 is SGHVS, CDR2 FQNEAQ. This CDR3 has 14 residues. The DNA of the CDR3 is TGTGCCAGCAGCTCCGGGATCTTCACCGGGGAGCTGTTTTTT. Protein: CASSSGIFTGELFF.

This clonotype has just a few counts. This chain joins TRBV9 and TRBJ2-3; D is ambiguous. Trimming removed 2 bases at V and 6 bases at J, with 16 bases between. The CDR3 totals 15 residues. The germline V gene encodes CDR1 SGDLS and CDR2 YYNGEE. CDR3 region: CASSVGSTLSDTQYF. CDR3 DNA: TGTGCCAGCAGCGTGGGGTCCACCTTGTCGGATACGCAGTATTTT.

Many counts were recorded for this clonotype. This chain connects TRBV5-1 to TRBJ2-5; possibly TRBD2 for D (5 bases). The CDR3 is made up of 14 amino acids. V lost 0 bases to trimming and J lost 2 bases, with 8 bases between them. Germline loops: CDR1 SGHRS, CDR2 YFSETQ. CDR3 sequence (DNA): TGCGCCAGCAGCTTGGATCCGGGGCAAGAGACCCAGTACTTC. It is translated as CASSLDPGQETQYF.

The chain links TRBV12-3 or TRBV12-4 to TRBJ1-1; D is unresolved. This CDR3 contains 13 residues. V shed 6 bases and J shed 1 base, with 9 bases lying between them. The DNA for the CDR3 is TGTGCCAGCAGACACCAGAGGAACACTGAAGCTTTCTTT. Translated, it gives CASRHQRNTEAFF.

The V and J genes are TRBV29-1 and TRBJ2-5; 7 bases agree with TRBD1. V shed 6 bases and J 3 bases; nucleotides not matched to a gene: 4. In germline, CDR1 is SQVTM, CDR2 ANQGSEA. This CDR3 has 12 amino acids. The CDR3 sequence is CSVATGEETQYF. CDR3 nucleotide sequence: TGCAGCGTGGCAACAGGGGAAGAGACCCAGTACTTC.

In this sample, this clonotype turned up many times. V gene TRBV20-1 combines with J gene TRBJ1-2; D may be TRBD1 (6 bases). Germline-derived CDR1 and CDR2 are DFQATT and SNEGSKA (reference sequence). Trimming left V 7 bases short and J 3 bases short, with 12 bases between. CDR3 length equals 12 residues. The CDR3 sequence: CSGTGQHYGYTF. As DNA, the CDR3 is TGCAGTGGAACCGGACAGCACTATGGCTACACCTTC.

This clonotype showed up just a few times. This chain uses TRBV20-1 with TRBJ2-7; D uncertain. This CDR3 has 16 residues. Deletions cut 0 bases from V and 2 bases from J, with 17 bases between. Germline CDR1 is DFQATT and CDR2 is SNEGSKA (reference sequence). The CDR3 bases are TGCAGTGCTAGAGACCGGACCGGGCCCCGGCCCTACGAGCAGTACTTC. It translates to CSARDRTGPRPYEQYF.

This clonotype has only a few counts. CDR3 coding DNA: TGCGCCAGCAGCTTGGGAGTATCCAGGGGGAAGGGCACTGAAGCTTTCTTT. Residues: CASSLGVSRGKGTEAFF. V gene TRBV5-1 combines with J gene TRBJ1-1, with 7 bases lining up with TRBD1. This CDR3 has 17 residues. Germline V CDR1 and CDR2: SGHRS, YFSETQ. The trim removed 0 bases at V and 4 bases at J, leaving 12 bases unmatched.

This clonotype appeared a few times. V is TRBV20-1 and J is TRBJ2-5; TRBD2 matches at 12 bases. V was pared by 4 bases and J by 6 bases, with 9 bases of the junction left unmatched. The CDR3 is made up of 15 amino acids. In germline, CDR1 is DFQATT, CDR2 SNEGSKA (reference sequence). This CDR3 is CSAIDGLAGYKTQYF. CDR3 nucleotides: TGCAGTGCTATAGACGGACTAGCGGGGTATAAGACCCAGTACTTC.

V is TRBV19 and J is TRBJ2-5, with D perhaps matching TRBD1 or TRBD2 (6 bases each). The CDR3 spans 15 residues. CDR1 and CDR2 from the germline V gene are LNHDA and SQIVND (reference sequence). V lost 10 bases, J lost 4 bases, and 22 bases lay in between. CDR3 region: CATSTTTGAVETQYF. The DNA of the CDR3 is TGTGCCACCTCGACCACGACGGGGGCCGTAGAGACCCAGTACTTC. Looking up the rest from reference TRBV19 and TRBJ2-5 gives the full variable domain: DGGITQSPKYLFRKEGQNVTLSCEQNLNHDAMYWYRQDPGQGLRLIYYSQIVNDFQKGDIAEGYSVSREKKESFPLTVTSAQKNPTAFYLCATSTTTGAVETQYFGPGTRLLVL.

This sequence joins TRBV11-2 and TRBJ2-3; D gene unclear. The ends were cut back, 0 bases at V and 7 bases at J, with 8 bases in the middle. The CDR3 spans 13 residues. Germline V gene lookup returns CDR1 SGHAT and CDR2 FQNNGV. This CDR3 reads CASSLDRRNTQYF. The CDR3 DNA is TGTGCCAGCAGCTTAGATCGAAGAAATACGCAGTATTTT.

The chain combines TRBV12-3 or TRBV12-4 with TRBJ1-1, with TRBD1 matching over 9 bases. The CDR3 consists of 13 residues. V shed 3 bases, J shed 6 bases, and the junction held 2 bases outside the gene matches. CDR3 nucleotide sequence: TGTGCCAGCAGTTTGGACAGGGGAGCTGAAGCTTTCTTT. It yields the protein CASSLDRGAEAFF.

This clonotype turned up a few times. The chain joins TRBV12-3 or TRBV12-4 to TRBJ1-5; D not resolved. V was clipped by 5 bases and J by 0 bases, with 8 bases between them. CDR3 size: 14 residues. The DNA for the CDR3 is TGTGCCAGCAGTCTGCAGAGTAGCAATCAGCCCCAGCATTTT. It codes for CASSLQSSNQPQHF.

This clonotype was counted many times. The CDR3 here is CASSLAGDGETQYF. The CDR3 nucleotides are TGTGCCAGCAGCCTAGCGGGAGATGGGGAGACCCAGTACTTC. V usage is TRBV4-2 and J usage is TRBJ2-5; 9 nucleotides agree with TRBD2. Germline V gene sequence: CDR1 LGHNA, CDR2 YNFKEQ. The CDR3 loop spans 14 amino acids. V was pared by 4 bases and J by 5 bases, with 5 bases of the junction left unmatched.

This clonotype appeared many times. This chain uses TRBV28 with TRBJ2-3; D not certain. The V and J ends lost 6 bases and 0 bases respectively, with 13 bases between them. The CDR3 consists of 15 residues. Germline V gene data show CDR1 as MDHEN and CDR2 as SYDVKM. The DNA of the CDR3 is TGTGCCAGCAGCTCGAGGTTTTCTAGCACAGATACGCAGTATTTT. This encodes CASSSRFSSTDTQYF.

In this sample, this clonotype turned up many times. J is TRBJ2-7 and V is TRBV25-1, with D possibly matching TRBD2 (6 bases). The length of the CDR3 is 15 residues. The germline V gene has CDR1 MGHDK and CDR2 SYGVNS. V was trimmed by 1 base and J by 3 bases, leaving 13 bases between them. CDR3 protein: CASSESAGGNYEQYF. For the CDR3, the DNA is TGTGCCAGCAGTGAATCGGCAGGAGGGAACTACGAGCAGTACTTC.

This chain joins TRBV27 and TRBJ2-3; tentative D call: TRBD1 (6 bases). Per the germline V gene, CDR1 is MNHEY and CDR2 is SMNVEV (reference sequence). V dropped 4 bases and J dropped 6 bases, with 14 bases sitting between them. There are 14 residues in the CDR3. CDR3 bases: TGTGCCAGCAGTTCTAGACAGGCGGTGGATACGCAGTATTTT. As protein: CASSSRQAVDTQYF.

This clonotype was observed a handful of times. The V call is TRBV5-1, the J call TRBJ1-5, with unresolved D. V lost 4 bases and J 5 bases, leaving 16 bases between the germline ends. CDR3 length: 15 amino acids. Looked up from germline, CDR1 is SGHRS and CDR2 is YFSETQ. The CDR3 DNA is TGCGCCAGCAGCCCTGGGCAGCCCGGGGATCAGCCCCAGCATTTT. Protein product: CASSPGQPGDQPQHF.

This clonotype was recorded many times. The rearrangement joins TRBV5-1 to TRBJ1-4; 9 positions agree with TRBD1. Germline CDR1 and CDR2: SGHRS and YFSETQ. With V trimmed by 3 bases and J by 7 bases, 4 bases remained unmatched. This CDR3 comprises 14 residues. The CDR3 DNA sequence: TGCGCCAGCAGCTCGGGACAGGGTTTTGAAAAACTGTTTTTT. Its translation: CASSSGQGFEKLFF.

The chain couples TRBV20-1 to TRBJ2-7; D is ambiguous. The germline CDR1 and CDR2 sequences are DFQATT and SNEGSKA (reference sequence). V gave up 0 bases and J gave up 0 bases, with 6 bases separating them. The CDR3 spans 13 residues. The CDR3 here is CSAREAVSYEQYF. CDR3 sequence (DNA): TGCAGTGCTAGAGAGGCAGTCTCCTACGAGCAGTACTTC.

The chain's CDR3 is CASSRDRQYGYTF. DNA of the CDR3: TGCGCCAGCAGCCGGGACAGACAATATGGCTACACCTTC. The gene calls are TRBV5-1 and TRBJ1-2, with 7 positions matching TRBD1. The junction had 5 bases not matched to a gene; V was cut back by 4 bases and J by 5 bases. The V gene's germline CDR1 is SGHRS and CDR2 YFSETQ. The CDR3 covers 13 residues.

This clonotype showed up just a few times. This chain joins TRBV29-1 and TRBJ1-6; no clear D. Trimming stripped 1 base from V and 15 bases from J, with 10 bases between. The germline gives CDR1 SQVTM, CDR2 ANQGSEA. This CDR3 contains 11 residues. In DNA form, the CDR3 reads TGCAGCGTTGAAGTGGCGGAGTTCCTCCACTTT. This encodes CSVEVAEFLHF.

The chain has TRBV2 and TRBJ1-2; the D is unclear. V lost 5 bases, J lost 7 bases, and 11 bases lay in between. Germline V gene lookup returns CDR1 SNHLY and CDR2 FYNNEI. The length of the CDR3 is 12 residues. CDR3 residues: CASSLRLSGYTF. The CDR3 region has the DNA TGTGCCAGCAGTTTGAGGCTCTCTGGCTACACCTTC.